The clone carrying this T cell receptor beta chain was picked up many times. The antigen remains unidentified. The germline CDR1 and CDR2 sequences are MDHEN and SYDVKM. The CDR3 runs to 14 residues. V was shortened by 5 bases and J by 3 bases, with 13 bases between the two germline ends. As processed by the authors: A classifier of distant metastasis in papillary thyroid cancer was built from CDR3 differences (across clinicopathological groups). From the PCR reads, TCRdb re-called clones with MiXCR. TCRdb, rather than the study authors, made the V and J calls. Here the sample spans over 50,000 clones, less than 30% being singletons. All patients were untreated before thyroid surgery. The data derive from a study of metastatic and nonmetastatic thyroid tumors. Overall study context: Repertoires from blood and tumor or nodule tissue of malignant and benign thyroid patients were compared. Findings of the study overall: Compared with benign nodules, malignant thyroid tumors were reported to have significantly higher TCR beta diversity in both blood and tumor.

This TCR was sampled from a female donor with papillary thyroid cancer or a benign thyroid nodule (not recorded which). Some clones in this sample may be carry-over from other donors' samples. The rearrangement links TRBV28 to TRBJ2-5; D ambiguous. The source material was blood. The CDR3 region has the DNA TGTGCCAGCAGTCGTGGGCGCGGAGAAGAGACCCAGTACTTC. Its translation: CASSRGRGEETQYF.